This is a list of T cell receptor beta chains from one sample in a study of shared clonotypes between healthy human individuals. Generated by immunoSEQ multiplex PCR, the TCRdb table keeps only in-frame clones and is missing some. This sample has 2 million to 2.5 million clones; 90% to 97% occur once, and the top ten carry over 0.1%. Sample: naive CD4+ T cells sorted from blood. The receptors stem from a man aged 18 to 35 in good health. Each CDR3 is given with its conserved first and last residue. The order of the fields is J gene, D gene, clone size, V gene, CDR3 protein, CDR3 DNA. The D gene is left open where the match is weak. Where a row states a size, it is once, few, many or the class of an expanded clone; other rows omit it.

TRBJ2-1 | . | . | TRBV11-2 | CASSQPRTVDLGDEQFF | TGTGCCAGCAGCCAACCACGGACAGTGGATCTAGGCGATGAGCAGTTCTTC
TRBJ1-6 | . | once | TRBV7-2 | CASSLEVAGVSPLHF | TGTGCCAGCAGCTTAGAAGTCGCAGGGGTTTCACCCCTCCACTTT
TRBJ2-7 | . | . | TRBV5-6 | CASSSLRGPHEQYF | TGTGCCAGCAGCTCCTTGCGGGGACCCCACGAGCAGTACTTC
TRBJ2-7 | . | . | TRBV2 | CASSGSTAYEQYF | TGTGCCAGCAGTGGATCCACCGCCTACGAGCAGTACTTC
TRBJ2-7 | TRBD1 | . | TRBV11-2 | CASSFQDRGDYEQYF | TGTGCCAGCAGCTTTCAGGACAGGGGAGACTACGAGCAGTACTTC
TRBJ2-7 | TRBD1 | . | TRBV20-1 | CSATRGHEQYF | TGCAGTGCTACGAGGGGGCACGAGCAGTACTTC
TRBJ2-7 | TRBD1 | . | TRBV28 | CASSPSRVWTGSLVSYEQYF | TGTGCCAGCAGTCCGAGTCGAGTATGGACAGGGAGTTTGGTCTCCTACGAGCAGTACTTC
TRBJ2-7 | TRBD2 | . | TRBV6-6 | CASRLAGGLAPLEQYF | TGTGCCAGCAGACTGGCCGGGGGACTAGCCCCTCTGGAGCAGTACTTC
TRBJ1-1 | . | . | TRBV7-2 | CASSLVTNTEAFF | TGTGCCAGCAGCTTAGTCACGAACACTGAAGCTTTCTTT
TRBJ1-5 | . | . | TRBV21-1 | CASAPCDRCNQPQHF | TGTGCCAGCGCGCCGTGTGACAGATGCAATCAGCCCCAGCATTTT
TRBJ2-5 | . | . | TRBV6-5 | CASRTIEAQYF | TGTGCCAGCAGAACGATAGAGGCCCAGTACTTC
TRBJ2-7 | TRBD1 | . | TRBV28 | CASRATGGGAGSYRLF | TGTGCCAGCAGAGCTACAGGGGGCGGCGCGGGGTCCTATCGGCTCTTC
TRBJ2-2 | TRBD1 | . | TRBV4-1 | CASSLPQGAGTGELFF | TGCGCCAGCAGCCTCCCCCAGGGGGCGGGAACCGGGGAGCTGTTTTTT
TRBJ2-7 | . | . | TRBV15 | CATSPKRRAYEQYF | TGTGCCACCAGCCCCAAGCGACGGGCCTACGAGCAGTACTTC
TRBJ2-1 | TRBD2 | . | TRBV4-3 | CASSQDQPSGSSYNEQFF | TGCGCCAGCAGCCAAGATCAGCCTAGCGGGAGCTCCTACAATGAGCAGTTCTTC
TRBJ2-4 | . | . | TRBV9 | CASSVGEGFGYAAKNIQYF | TGTGCCAGCAGCGTAGGAGAAGGGTTTGGTTACGCGGCCAAAAACATTCAGTACTTC
TRBJ2-5 | . | . | TRBV30 | CAWSVGAGLVLETQYF | TGTGCCTGGAGTGTAGGGGCAGGGTTGGTGTTGGAGACCCAGTACTTC
TRBJ1-1 | . | . | TRBV4-3 | CASSQEPGGNTEAFF | TGCGCCAGCAGCCAAGAGCCGGGGGGGAACACTGAAGCTTTCTTT
TRBJ2-1 | . | . | TRBV30 | CAWSAGPHNEQFF | TGTGCCTGGAGTGCAGGGCCCCACAATGAGCAGTTCTTC
TRBJ2-3 | TRBD1 | . | TRBV7-2 | CASRSPGQGNTQYF | TGTGCCAGCAGATCACCGGGACAGGGAAATACGCAGTATTTT
TRBJ1-2 | . | . | TRBV2 | CASSVQVTYGYTF | TGTGCCAGCAGTGTTCAGGTTACTTATGGCTACACCTTC
TRBJ1-2 | TRBD1 | . | TRBV10-3 | CAIRITPGQANYGYTF | TGTGCCATCAGAATAACCCCGGGACAGGCGAACTATGGCTACACCTTC
TRBJ1-5 | . | . | TRBV30 | CAWSVPGKTNQPQHF | TGTGCCTGGAGTGTCCCAGGGAAGACCAATCAGCCCCAGCATTTT